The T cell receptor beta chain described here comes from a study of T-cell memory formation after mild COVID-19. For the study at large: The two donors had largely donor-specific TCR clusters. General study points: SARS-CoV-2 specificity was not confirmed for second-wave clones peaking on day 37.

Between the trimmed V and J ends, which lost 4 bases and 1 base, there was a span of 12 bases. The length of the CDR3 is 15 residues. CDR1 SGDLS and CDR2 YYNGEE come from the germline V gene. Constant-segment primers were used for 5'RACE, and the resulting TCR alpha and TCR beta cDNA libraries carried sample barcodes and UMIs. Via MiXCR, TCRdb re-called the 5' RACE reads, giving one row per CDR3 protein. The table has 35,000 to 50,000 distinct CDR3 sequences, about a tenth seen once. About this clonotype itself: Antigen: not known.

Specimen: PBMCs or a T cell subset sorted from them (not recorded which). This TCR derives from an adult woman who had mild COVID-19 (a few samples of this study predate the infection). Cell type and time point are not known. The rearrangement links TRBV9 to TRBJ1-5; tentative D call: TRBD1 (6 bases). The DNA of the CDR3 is TGTGCCAGCAGCCCGACAGGCACAAGCAATCAGCCCCAGCATTTT. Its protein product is CASSPTGTSNQPQHF.